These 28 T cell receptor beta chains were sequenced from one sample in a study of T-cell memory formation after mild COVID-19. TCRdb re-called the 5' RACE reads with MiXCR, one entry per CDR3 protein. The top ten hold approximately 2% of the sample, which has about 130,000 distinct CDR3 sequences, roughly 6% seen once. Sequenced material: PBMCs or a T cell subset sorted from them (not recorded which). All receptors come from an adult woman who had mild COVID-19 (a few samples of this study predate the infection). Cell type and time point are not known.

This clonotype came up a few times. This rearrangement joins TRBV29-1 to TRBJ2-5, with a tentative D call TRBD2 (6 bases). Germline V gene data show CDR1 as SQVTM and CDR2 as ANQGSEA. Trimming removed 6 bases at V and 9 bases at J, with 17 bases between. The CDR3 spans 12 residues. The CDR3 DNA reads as TGCAGCGTCGGGGACTCCCTCGTGGCCCAGTACTTC. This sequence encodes CSVGDSLVAQYF.

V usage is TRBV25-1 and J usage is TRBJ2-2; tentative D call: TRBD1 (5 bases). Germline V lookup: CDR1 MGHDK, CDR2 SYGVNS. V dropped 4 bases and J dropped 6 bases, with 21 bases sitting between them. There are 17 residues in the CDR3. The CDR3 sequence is CASSASSGKAWAGELFF. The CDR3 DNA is TGTGCCAGCAGTGCATCATCAGGGAAGGCGTGGGCCGGGGAGCTGTTTTTT.

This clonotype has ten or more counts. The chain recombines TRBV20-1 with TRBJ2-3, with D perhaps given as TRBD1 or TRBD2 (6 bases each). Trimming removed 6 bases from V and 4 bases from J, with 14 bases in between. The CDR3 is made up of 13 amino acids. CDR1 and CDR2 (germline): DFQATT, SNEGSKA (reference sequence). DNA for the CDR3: TGCAGTGCCGTTTGGGGGGCGGCAGATACGCAGTATTTT. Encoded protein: CSAVWGAADTQYF.

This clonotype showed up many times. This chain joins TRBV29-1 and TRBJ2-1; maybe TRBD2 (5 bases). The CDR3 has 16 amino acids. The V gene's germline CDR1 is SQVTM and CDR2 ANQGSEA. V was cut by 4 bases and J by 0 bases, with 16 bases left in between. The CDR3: CSVGVAGTSSYNEQFF. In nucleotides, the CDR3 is TGCAGCGTTGGAGTGGCGGGCACGAGCTCCTACAATGAGCAGTTCTTC.

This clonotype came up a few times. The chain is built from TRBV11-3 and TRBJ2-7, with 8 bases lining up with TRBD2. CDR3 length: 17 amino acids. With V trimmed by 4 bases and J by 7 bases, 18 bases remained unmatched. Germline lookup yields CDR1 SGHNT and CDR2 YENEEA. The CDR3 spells CASSSIDSGVPTREQYF. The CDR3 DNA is TGTGCCAGCAGCTCCATCGATAGCGGGGTTCCTACGAGGGAGCAGTACTTC.

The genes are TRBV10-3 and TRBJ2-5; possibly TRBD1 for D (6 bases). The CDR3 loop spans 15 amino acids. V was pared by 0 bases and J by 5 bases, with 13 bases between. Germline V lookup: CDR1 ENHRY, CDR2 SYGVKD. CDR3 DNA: TGTGCCATCAGTGAGTCTAAGAACAGGGTTGAGACCCAGTACTTC. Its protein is CAISESKNRVETQYF.

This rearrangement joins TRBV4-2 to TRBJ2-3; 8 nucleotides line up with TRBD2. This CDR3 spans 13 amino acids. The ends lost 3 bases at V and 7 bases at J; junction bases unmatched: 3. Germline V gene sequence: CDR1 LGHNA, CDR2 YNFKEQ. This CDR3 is CASSHERENTQYF. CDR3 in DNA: TGTGCCAGCAGCCACGAGCGGGAGAATACGCAGTATTTT.

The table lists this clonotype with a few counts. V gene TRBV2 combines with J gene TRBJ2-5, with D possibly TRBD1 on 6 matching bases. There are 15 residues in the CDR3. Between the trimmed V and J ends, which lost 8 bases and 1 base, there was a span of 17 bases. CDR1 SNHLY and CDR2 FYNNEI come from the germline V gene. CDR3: CASGGPWGTQETQYF. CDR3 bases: TGTGCCAGCGGGGGCCCTTGGGGCACCCAAGAGACCCAGTACTTC.

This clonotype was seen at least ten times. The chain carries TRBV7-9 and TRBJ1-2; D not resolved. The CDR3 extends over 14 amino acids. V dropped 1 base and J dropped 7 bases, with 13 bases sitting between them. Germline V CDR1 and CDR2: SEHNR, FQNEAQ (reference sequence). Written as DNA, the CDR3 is TGTGCCAGCAGCTTAGTTTCGGCCGGCCCTGGCTACACCTTC. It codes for CASSLVSAGPGYTF.

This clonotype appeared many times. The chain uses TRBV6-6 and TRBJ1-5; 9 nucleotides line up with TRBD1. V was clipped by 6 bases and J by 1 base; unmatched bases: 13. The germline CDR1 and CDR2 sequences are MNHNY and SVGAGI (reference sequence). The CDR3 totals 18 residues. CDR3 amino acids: CASSPTGQGTESNQPQHF. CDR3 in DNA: TGTGCCAGCAGCCCCACAGGACAGGGGACGGAGAGCAATCAGCCCCAGCATTTT.

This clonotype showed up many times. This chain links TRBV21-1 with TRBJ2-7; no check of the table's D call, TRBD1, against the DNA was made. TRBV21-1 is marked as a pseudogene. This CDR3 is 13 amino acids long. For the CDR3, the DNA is TGTGCCAGTTATACTGGACAGAACTACGAGCAGTACTTC. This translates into CASYTGQNYEQYF.

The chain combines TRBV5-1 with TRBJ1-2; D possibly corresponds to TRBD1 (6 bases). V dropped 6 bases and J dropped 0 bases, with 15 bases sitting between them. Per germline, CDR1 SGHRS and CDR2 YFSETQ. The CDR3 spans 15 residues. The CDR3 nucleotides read TGCGCCAGCAAATTCAGGGGCGAACCTAACTATGGCTACACCTTC. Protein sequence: CASKFRGEPNYGYTF.

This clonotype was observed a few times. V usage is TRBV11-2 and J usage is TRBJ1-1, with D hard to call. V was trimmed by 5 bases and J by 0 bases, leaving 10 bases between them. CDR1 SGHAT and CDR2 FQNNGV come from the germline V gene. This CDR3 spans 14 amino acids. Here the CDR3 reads CASSKREMNTEAFF. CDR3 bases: TGTGCCAGCAGCAAACGAGAGATGAACACTGAAGCTTTCTTT.

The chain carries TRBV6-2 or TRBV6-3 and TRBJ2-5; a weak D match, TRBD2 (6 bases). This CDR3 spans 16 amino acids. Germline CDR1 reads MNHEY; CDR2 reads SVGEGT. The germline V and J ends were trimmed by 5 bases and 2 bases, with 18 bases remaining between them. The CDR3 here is CASSIRMGGLQETQYF. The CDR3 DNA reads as TGTGCCAGCAGTATCCGTATGGGGGGTCTACAAGAGACCCAGTACTTC.

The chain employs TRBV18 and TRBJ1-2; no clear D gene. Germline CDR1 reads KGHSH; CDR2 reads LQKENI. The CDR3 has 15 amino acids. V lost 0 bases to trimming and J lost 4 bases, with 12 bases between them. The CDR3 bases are TGTGCCAGCTCACCACCGCCGCGTCAGCCCTATGGCTACACCTTC. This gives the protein CASSPPPRQPYGYTF.

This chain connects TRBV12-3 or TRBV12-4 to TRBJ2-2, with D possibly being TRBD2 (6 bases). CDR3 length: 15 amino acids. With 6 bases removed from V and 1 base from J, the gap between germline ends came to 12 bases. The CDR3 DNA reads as TGTGCCAGCAGCCGGGAGCGGTTGAACACCGGGGAGCTGTTTTTT. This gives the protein CASSRERLNTGELFF.

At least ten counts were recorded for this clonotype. CDR3 residues: CASSLIRRDTQYF. The CDR3 nucleotides read TGTGCCAGCAGCTTAATCCGCCGGGATACGCAGTATTTT. The chain joins TRBV7-3 to TRBJ2-3; D uncertain. The CDR3 contains 13 residues. The germline V and J ends were trimmed by 1 base and 6 bases, with 8 bases remaining between them. CDR1 is SGHTA and CDR2 is FQGTGA in the germline V gene.

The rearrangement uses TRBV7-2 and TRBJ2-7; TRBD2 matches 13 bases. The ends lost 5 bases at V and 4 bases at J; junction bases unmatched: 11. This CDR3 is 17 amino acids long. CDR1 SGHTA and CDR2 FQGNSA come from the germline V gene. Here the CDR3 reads CASSVTGTSGMLYEQYF. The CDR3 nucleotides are TGTGCCAGCAGCGTAACCGGGACTAGCGGGATGCTATACGAGCAGTACTTC.

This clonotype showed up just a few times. CDR3 bases: TGTGCCAGCTCTCTGGACAGCAGCAATGAGCAGTTCTTC. This gives the protein CASSLDSSNEQFF. The chain combines TRBV18 with TRBJ2-1, with D possibly matching TRBD1 (6 bases). Trimming stripped 6 bases from V and 6 bases from J, with 12 bases between. The CDR3 is made up of 13 amino acids. The germline gives CDR1 KGHSH, CDR2 LQKENI.

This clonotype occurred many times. CDR3 protein: CASSQPGLAREQFF. The CDR3 DNA follows: TGCGCCAGCAGCCAGCCGGGACTAGCACGAGAGCAGTTCTTC. This chain connects TRBV4-3 to TRBJ2-1, with 9 bases identical to TRBD2. The CDR3 is 14 residues long. The V gene's germline CDR1 is LGHNA and CDR2 YSLEER. With 3 bases clipped from V and 10 bases from J, the junction kept 7 bases outside the gene matches.

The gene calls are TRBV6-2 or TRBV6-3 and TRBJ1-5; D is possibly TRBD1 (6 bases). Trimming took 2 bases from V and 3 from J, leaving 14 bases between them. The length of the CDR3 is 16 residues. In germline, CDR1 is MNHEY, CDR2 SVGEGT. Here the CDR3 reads CASSYAGTSLNQPQHF. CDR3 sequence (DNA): TGTGCCAGCAGTTACGCGGGGACATCTCTCAATCAGCCCCAGCATTTT.

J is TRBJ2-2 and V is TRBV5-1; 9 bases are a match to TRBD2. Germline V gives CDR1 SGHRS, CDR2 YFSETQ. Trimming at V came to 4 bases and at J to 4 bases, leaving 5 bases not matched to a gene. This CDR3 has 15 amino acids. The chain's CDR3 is CASSTSGLSTGELFF. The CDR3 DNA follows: TGCGCCAGCAGCACTAGCGGGTTAAGCACCGGGGAGCTGTTTTTT.

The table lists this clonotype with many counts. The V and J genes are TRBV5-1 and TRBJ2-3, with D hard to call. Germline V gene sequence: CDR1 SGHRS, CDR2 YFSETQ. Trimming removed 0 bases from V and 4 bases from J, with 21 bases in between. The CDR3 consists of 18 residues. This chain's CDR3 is CASSLGAERAVAADTQYF. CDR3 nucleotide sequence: TGCGCCAGCAGCTTGGGTGCAGAACGGGCAGTCGCGGCAGATACGCAGTATTTT.

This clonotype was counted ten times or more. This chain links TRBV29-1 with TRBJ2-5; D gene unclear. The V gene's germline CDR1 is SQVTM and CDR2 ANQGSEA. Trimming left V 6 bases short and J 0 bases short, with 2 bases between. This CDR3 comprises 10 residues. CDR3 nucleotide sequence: TGCAGCGTCTACCAAGAGACCCAGTACTTC. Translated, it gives CSVYQETQYF.

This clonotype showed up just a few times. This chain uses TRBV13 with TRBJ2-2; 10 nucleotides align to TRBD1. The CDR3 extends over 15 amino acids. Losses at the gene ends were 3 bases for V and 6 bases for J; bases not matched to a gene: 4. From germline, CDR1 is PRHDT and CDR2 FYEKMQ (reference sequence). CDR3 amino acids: CASSFRDRGPGELFF. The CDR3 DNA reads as TGTGCCAGCAGCTTCCGGGACAGGGGTCCCGGGGAGCTGTTTTTT.

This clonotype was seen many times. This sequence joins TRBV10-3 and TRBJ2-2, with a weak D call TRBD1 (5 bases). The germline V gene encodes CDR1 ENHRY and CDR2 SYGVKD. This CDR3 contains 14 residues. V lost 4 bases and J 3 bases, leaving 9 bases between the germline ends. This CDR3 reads CAISARADTGELFF. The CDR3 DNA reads TGTGCCATCAGTGCCAGGGCGGACACCGGGGAGCTGTTTTTT.

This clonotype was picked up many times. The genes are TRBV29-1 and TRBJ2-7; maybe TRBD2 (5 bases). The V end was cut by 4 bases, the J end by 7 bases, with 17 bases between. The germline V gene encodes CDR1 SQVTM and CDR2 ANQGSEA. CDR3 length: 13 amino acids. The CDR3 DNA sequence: TGCAGCGTTGTGAGGTCCGGGATGGGGGAGCAGTACTTC. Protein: CSVVRSGMGEQYF.

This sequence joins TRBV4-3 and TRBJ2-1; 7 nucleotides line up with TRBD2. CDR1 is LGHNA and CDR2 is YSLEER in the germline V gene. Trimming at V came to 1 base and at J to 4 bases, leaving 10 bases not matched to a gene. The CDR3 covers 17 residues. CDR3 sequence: CASSQGGGGSSYNEQFF. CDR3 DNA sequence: TGCGCCAGCAGCCAAGGAGGTGGCGGGAGTAGTTACAATGAGCAGTTCTTC.